Included here is one T cell receptor beta chain sequence, with context. Its cognate antigen is unknown. This sample stems from a study of cytomegalovirus exposure and HLA in healthy donors. Study results and limitations: When a later analysis was performed, an Asian-associated ancestry cluster reportedly had fewer N-insertions than the approximately 680-donor mean. Relative to equally common others, HLA-associated TCR beta chains showed greater clonal expansion in a later analysis. Researchers reported that a few CMV-associated chains were confirmed in vitro as CMV antigen-specific.

Germline CDR1 is SGHAT and CDR2 is FQNNGV. CDR3 length: 14 amino acids. Losses at the gene ends were 1 base for V and 14 bases for J; bases not matched to a gene: 10. PCR primers comprised 60 Vbeta and 13 Jbeta primers. Libraries were prepared by immunoSEQ multiplex PCR; TCRdb keeps only in-frame clonotypes and omits some of them. This sample has approximately 64,000 clones, with 60% to 80% found just once. Source material: PBMCs. The chain joins TRBV11-2 to TRBJ2-1; 8 positions match TRBD2. The TCR sequence derives from a male donor in good health and CMV-seropositive. The CDR3 spells CASSLGRLASGEFF. DNA for the CDR3: TGTGCCAGCAGCTTAGGAAGACTAGCGAGTGGGGAGTTCTTC.